These T cell receptor beta chains were read from a single sample in a study of T cells after yellow fever vaccination. MiXCR was run by TCRdb on the 5' RACE reads, yielding one entry per CDR3 protein. Among some 390,000 distinct CDR3 sequences, roughly a sixth were seen once, and the ten largest hold 18%. Material: PBMCs, obtained before the yellow fever booster vaccination. The receptors were gathered from a man in his late teens or twenties who received the YFV17D yellow fever vaccine. Each CDR3 is given with its conserved first and last residue. The D gene is left open where the match is weak. The size field is filled for only some rows; it gives once, few, many or a size class.

V	D	J	size	CDR3	DNA
TRBV20-1	TRBD1	TRBJ2-3	few	CSARERAGGPFTDTQYF	TGCAGTGCTAGAGAAAGGGCAGGGGGCCCATTCACAGATACGCAGTATTTT
TRBV27	-	TRBJ1-1	few	CASSFREDTEAFF	TGTGCCAGCAGTTTCAGGGAGGACACTGAAGCTTTCTTT
TRBV20-1	-	TRBJ2-2	many	CSARGTGELFF	TGCAGTGCTAGGGGCACCGGGGAGCTGTTTTTT
TRBV20-1	-	TRBJ2-7	few	CSAPRKESTRYEQYF	TGCAGTGCCCCTAGAAAGGAGTCAACCAGATACGAGCAGTACTTC
TRBV6-6	-	TRBJ2-3	-	CASSRGSTSTDTQYF	TGTGCCAGCAGCCGAGGTTCTACCAGCACAGATACGCAGTATTTT
TRBV24-1	TRBD1	TRBJ1-2	-	CATSDAWDSGNGYTF	TGTGCCACCAGTGATGCTTGGGACAGTGGAAATGGCTACACCTTC
TRBV15	-	TRBJ1-5	few	CATSIGDSNQPQHF	TGTGCCACCAGCATAGGGGATAGCAATCAGCCCCAGCATTTT
TRBV4-1	-	TRBJ1-5	-	CASSQASDIQPQHF	TGCGCCAGCAGCCAAGCCTCGGACATTCAGCCCCAGCATTTT
TRBV6-6	TRBD2	TRBJ2-1	-	CASRERGGRDEQFF	TGTGCCAGCAGGGAGCGGGGGGGCCGGGATGAGCAGTTCTTC
TRBV10-1	-	TRBJ2-5	few	CASSESRSDQETQYF	TGCGCCAGCAGTGAGTCGAGGTCAGATCAAGAGACCCAGTACTTC
TRBV9	-	TRBJ1-6	many	CASSAATGGSGSPLHF	TGTGCCAGCAGCGCTGCAACAGGAGGCTCAGGATCACCCCTCCACTTT
TRBV7-7	-	TRBJ2-2	few	CASSLGTSGELFF	TGTGCTAGCAGCTTAGGGACCTCGGGGGAGCTGTTTTTT
TRBV4-3	-	TRBJ2-4	few	CASSQDAQSKNIQYF	TGCGCCAGCAGCCAAGACGCGCAGTCCAAAAACATTCAGTACTTC
TRBV20-1	-	TRBJ1-3	-	CSARDLQSSGNTIYF	TGCAGTGCTAGAGACCTACAGAGCTCTGGAAACACCATATATTTT
TRBV4-2	TRBD1	TRBJ1-5	-	CASSQTGQGNQPQHF	TGTGCCAGCAGCCAGACCGGACAGGGCAATCAGCCCCAGCATTTT
TRBV7-9	-	TRBJ1-6	-	CASSLAPLGSPLHF	TGTGCCAGCAGCTTAGCGCCCTTGGGGTCACCCCTCCACTTT
TRBV9	TRBD2	TRBJ2-7	few	CASSVERGSSYEQYF	TGTGCCAGCAGCGTAGAGCGGGGGAGCTCCTACGAGCAGTACTTC
TRBV7-2	-	TRBJ1-3	-	CASSSREVGSGNTIYF	TGTGCCAGCAGCTCCCGCGAGGTTGGCTCTGGAAACACCATATATTTT
TRBV18	-	TRBJ1-6	few	CASSPDRDSPLHF	TGTGCCAGCTCACCTGACAGAGATTCACCCCTCCACTTT
TRBV5-1	-	TRBJ1-1	few	CASRSGARTEAFF	TGCGCCAGCAGATCTGGGGCTCGGACTGAAGCTTTCTTT
TRBV11-2	TRBD2	TRBJ2-3	-	CASSLGAPPGLESTDTQYF	TGTGCCAGCAGCTTAGGAGCGCCCCCGGGACTAGAGAGCACAGATACGCAGTATTTT
TRBV29-1	-	TRBJ1-2	many	CSVGQNYGYTF	TGCAGCGTAGGGCAGAACTATGGCTACACCTTC
TRBV5-5	-	TRBJ2-1	few	CASSLWGPWTGANEQFF	TGTGCCAGCAGCTTGTGGGGTCCCTGGACTGGGGCAAATGAGCAGTTCTTC
TRBV4-1	TRBD2	TRBJ2-7	few	CASSQVGTSSYEQYF	TGCGCCAGCAGCCAAGTGGGGACTAGCTCCTACGAGCAGTACTTC
TRBV15	-	TRBJ1-1	few	CATSRGRFSGGAEDEAFF	TGTGCCACCAGCAGAGGAAGGTTTAGTGGAGGGGCCGAGGATGAAGCTTTCTTT
TRBV29-1	-	TRBJ2-5	-	CSVCQGLGETQYF	TGCAGCGTTTGTCAGGGTTTAGGGGAGACCCAGTACTTC
TRBV29-1	-	TRBJ2-1	few	CSTITTYNEQFF	TGCAGCACAATTACAACTTACAATGAGCAGTTCTTC
TRBV5-1	-	TRBJ1-4	-	CASSSLGSKNEKLFF	TGCGCCAGCAGCTCGCTGGGCAGTAAGAATGAAAAACTGTTTTTT
TRBV11-2	-	TRBJ1-2	few	CASSLTVRGGYTF	TGTGCCAGCAGCTTGACGGTTCGGGGTGGCTACACCTTC
TRBV7-9	TRBD1	TRBJ2-1	-	CASSLGQGALNEQFF	TGTGCCAGCAGCCTCGGACAGGGGGCGCTTAATGAGCAGTTCTTC
TRBV5-6	-	TRBJ2-4	-	CASSRLAVEQKNIQYF	TGTGCCAGCAGCCGTCTTGCCGTGGAACAGAAAAACATTCAGTACTTC
TRBV7-9	-	TRBJ1-5	-	CASSFNSWQPQHF	TGTGCCAGCAGCTTCAACAGCTGGCAGCCCCAGCATTTT
TRBV12-3/TRBV12-4	-	TRBJ1-5	-	CASSLYTGRQDQPQHF	TGTGCCAGCAGTTTATACACGGGGCGCCAGGATCAGCCCCAGCATTTT
TRBV12-3/TRBV12-4	TRBD1	TRBJ1-5	few	CASSDRDRGGNQPQHF	TGTGCCAGCAGTGACAGGGATAGGGGAGGCAATCAGCCCCAGCATTTT
TRBV6-2/TRBV6-3	-	TRBJ2-3	many	CATDGSDRPDTQYF	TGTGCCACTGACGGTTCGGATCGACCAGATACGCAGTATTTT
TRBV4-3	TRBD1	TRBJ1-1	-	CASSQGLGQAGTEAFF	TGCGCCAGCAGCCAAGGACTGGGACAGGCGGGGACTGAAGCTTTCTTT
TRBV20-1	TRBD1	TRBJ1-4	few	CSARSGTGVEKLFF	TGCAGTGCTAGGTCCGGGACAGGGGTTGAAAAACTGTTTTTT
TRBV6-6	-	TRBJ2-3	-	CASSYSLDPQYF	TGTGCCAGCAGTTACTCGTTGGATCCGCAGTATTTT
TRBV6-5	TRBD2	TRBJ2-5	few	CASSYERGAVQYF	TGTGCCAGCAGTTACGAGCGGGGGGCGGTCCAGTACTTC
TRBV20-1	-	TRBJ1-2	-	CSATIFVGYGYTF	TGCAGTGCCACGATATTTGTGGGTTACGGCTACACCTTC
TRBV7-3	-	TRBJ2-3	-	CASSLNGVLQYF	TGTGCCAGCAGCTTAAATGGCGTTCTGCAGTATTTT
TRBV18	-	TRBJ1-2	few	CASSPVQGFDYGYTF	TGTGCCAGCTCACCCGTACAGGGCTTCGACTATGGCTACACCTTC
TRBV6-2/TRBV6-3	-	TRBJ1-1	-	CASRHGGGAFF	TGTGCCAGCAGGCATGGTGGTGGAGCTTTCTTT
TRBV7-3	TRBD2	TRBJ2-1	few	CASSYQTGTSVHEQFF	TGTGCCAGCAGCTATCAGACCGGGACTAGCGTTCATGAGCAGTTCTTC
TRBV5-1	-	TRBJ2-2	few	CASSLGNSMVRDTGELFF	TGCGCCAGCAGTTTGGGGAACTCGATGGTGAGGGACACCGGGGAGCTGTTTTTT
TRBV7-2	-	TRBJ1-6	few	CASSLPGFSSPLHF	TGTGCCAGCAGCTTACCCGGATTCAGTTCACCCCTCCACTTT
TRBV7-9	-	TRBJ2-7	-	CASSLALSAEQYF	TGTGCCAGCAGCTTAGCCCTGTCTGCAGAGCAGTACTTC
TRBV6-2/TRBV6-3	TRBD2	TRBJ2-3	-	CASSYSTSGGSDTQYF	TGTGCCAGCAGTTACTCTACTAGCGGGGGATCAGATACGCAGTATTTT
TRBV9	-	TRBJ2-3	few	CASRSGTDTQYF	TGTGCCAGCAGAAGCGGTACAGATACGCAGTATTTT
TRBV20-1	TRBD1	TRBJ1-2	few	CSARTGGNGYTF	TGCAGTGCTCGGACAGGGGGCAATGGCTACACCTTC
TRBV29-1	-	TRBJ1-1	-	CSVVQAGTEAFF	TGCAGCGTTGTTCAGGCGGGCACTGAAGCTTTCTTT
TRBV7-2	-	TRBJ1-4	few	CASSLSGEKLFF	TGTGCCAGCAGCTTAAGTGGTGAAAAACTGTTTTTT
TRBV4-1	TRBD1	TRBJ2-7	few	CASSQDDRDRPYEQYF	TGCGCCAGCAGCCAAGATGACCGGGACAGACCCTACGAGCAGTACTTC
TRBV20-1	-	TRBJ1-5	few	CSARDSNQPQHF	TGCAGTGCTAGAGATTCGAATCAGCCCCAGCATTTT
TRBV9	-	TRBJ2-2	-	CASSVGGAELFF	TGTGCCAGCAGCGTAGGAGGGGCGGAACTGTTTTTT
TRBV3-1	-	TRBJ2-7	-	CASSHLAHEQYF	TGTGCCAGCAGCCATCTGGCCCACGAGCAGTACTTC
TRBV7-6	TRBD1	TRBJ1-3	-	CASRPDRVGNTIYF	TGTGCCAGCAGGCCTGACAGGGTGGGAAACACCATATATTTT
TRBV29-1	-	TRBJ2-3	-	CSVEQDSTDTQYF	TGCAGCGTTGAACAGGACAGCACAGATACGCAGTATTTT
TRBV5-1	-	TRBJ2-1	-	CASSWVGRQLGDEQFF	TGCGCCAGCAGCTGGGTGGGCAGACAGCTTGGAGATGAGCAGTTCTTC
TRBV2	TRBD2	TRBJ2-1	-	CASSGTSVGEGPYNEQFF	TGTGCCAGCAGTGGGACTAGCGTCGGGGAAGGGCCCTACAATGAGCAGTTCTTC